What follows are 5 T cell receptor beta chains derived from one specimen sequenced in a study of T cells in localized non-small cell lung cancer. Only in-frame clones appear in the TCRdb table, and some are missing; sequencing was by immunoSEQ multiplex PCR. In the table there are 70,000 or so clones, about 81% of which are singletons. The sequenced sample was peripheral blood, obtained before any cancer treatment. All receptors come from a female donor older than 55 with stage I lung adenocarcinoma.

For the CDR3, the DNA is TGTGCCAGCAGCTTGAAGTCAGGCTATGGCTACACCTTC. This translates into CASSLKSGYGYTF. J is TRBJ1-2 and V is TRBV5-5; D is unclear. CDR3 size: 13 residues. V gave up 1 base and J gave up 4 bases, with 8 bases separating them. Germline V gene data show CDR1 as SGHKS and CDR2 as YYEKEE (reference sequence).

The chain couples TRBV9 to TRBJ2-2; TRBD2 agrees at 7 bases. Trimming took 3 bases from V and 6 from J; bases not matched to a gene: 2. The CDR3 consists of 13 residues. Looked up from germline, CDR1 is SGDLS and CDR2 is YYNGEE. The DNA for the CDR3 is TGTGCCAGCAGCGAGACTAGCTCCGGGGAGCTGTTTTTT. Protein product: CASSETSSGELFF. Complete variable domain (other parts from reference TRBV9 and TRBJ2-2): DSGVTQTPKHLITATGQRVTLRCSPRSGDLSVYWYQQSLDQGLQFLIQYYNGEERAKGNILERFSAQQFPDLHSELNLSSLELGDSALYFCASSETSSGELFFGEGSRLTVL.

The chain uses TRBV6-1 and TRBJ2-1; 8 positions agree with TRBD2. V was clipped by 3 bases and J by 0 bases; unmatched bases: 7. The CDR3 has 17 residues. Germline V gives CDR1 MNHNS, CDR2 SASEGT. DNA for the CDR3: TGTGCCAGCAGTGATCACCTAGCGGGCAGCTCCTACAATGAGCAGTTCTTC. Residues: CASSDHLAGSSYNEQFF.

The rearrangement uses TRBV5-4 and TRBJ1-4; D gene ambiguous. V lost 0 bases and J lost 4, with 16 bases in between. CDR1 SGHNT and CDR2 YYREEE come from the germline V gene (reference sequence). The CDR3 spans 17 residues. In DNA form, the CDR3 reads TGTGCCAGCAGCTTGGCAGGTATTAGAGGAGGTAATGAAAAACTGTTTTTT. Its translation is CASSLAGIRGGNEKLFF.

The rearrangement links TRBV5-5 to TRBJ1-3; TRBD1 aligns across 11 bases. The ends lost 4 bases at V and 6 bases at J; junction bases unmatched: 9. The germline CDR1 and CDR2 sequences are SGHKS and YYEKEE (reference sequence). The length of the CDR3 is 16 residues. The CDR3 spells CASSPLPGQGVNTIYF. In DNA form, the CDR3 reads TGTGCCAGCAGCCCTTTACCGGGACAGGGGGTAAACACCATATATTTT. Drawing the rest from reference TRBV5-5 and TRBJ1-3, the complete variable domain is DAGVTQSPTHLIKTRGQQVTLRCSPISGHKSVSWYQQVLGQGPQFIFQYYEKEERGRGNFPDRFSARQFPNYSSELNVNALLLGDSALYLCASSPLPGQGVNTIYFGEGSWLTVV.